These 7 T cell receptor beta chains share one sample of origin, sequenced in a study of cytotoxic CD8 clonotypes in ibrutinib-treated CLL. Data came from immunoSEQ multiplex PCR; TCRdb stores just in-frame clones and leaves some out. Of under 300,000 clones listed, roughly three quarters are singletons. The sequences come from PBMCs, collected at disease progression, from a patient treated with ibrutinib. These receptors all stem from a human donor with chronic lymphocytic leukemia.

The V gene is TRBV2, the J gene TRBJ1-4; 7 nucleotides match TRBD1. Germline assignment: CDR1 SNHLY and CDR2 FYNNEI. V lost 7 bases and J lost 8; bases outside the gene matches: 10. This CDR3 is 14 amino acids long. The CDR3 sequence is CASKGRGGREKLFF. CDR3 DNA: TGTGCCAGCAAGGGCCGAGGGGGCCGGGAAAAACTGTTTTTT.

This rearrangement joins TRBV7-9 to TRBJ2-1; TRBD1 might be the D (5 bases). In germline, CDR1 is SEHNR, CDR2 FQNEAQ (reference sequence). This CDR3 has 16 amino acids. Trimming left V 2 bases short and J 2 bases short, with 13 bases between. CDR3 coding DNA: TGTGCCAGCAGCTTACTAGGGGATATAGCCTACAATGAGCAGTTCTTC. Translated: CASSLLGDIAYNEQFF.

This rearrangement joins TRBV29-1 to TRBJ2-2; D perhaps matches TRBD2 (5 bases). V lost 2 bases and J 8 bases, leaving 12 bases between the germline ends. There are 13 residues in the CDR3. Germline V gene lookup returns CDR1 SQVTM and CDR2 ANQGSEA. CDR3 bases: TGCAGCGTTGAAAAGGAGGTTCAGGGGGAGCTGTTTTTT. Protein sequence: CSVEKEVQGELFF.

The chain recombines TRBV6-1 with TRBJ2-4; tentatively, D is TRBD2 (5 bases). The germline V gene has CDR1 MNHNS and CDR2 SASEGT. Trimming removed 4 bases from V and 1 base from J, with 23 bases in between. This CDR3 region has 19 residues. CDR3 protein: CASSGIRNSGGLAKNIQYF. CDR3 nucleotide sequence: TGTGCCAGCAGTGGAATTCGAAACTCGGGCGGGTTGGCCAAAAACATTCAGTACTTC.

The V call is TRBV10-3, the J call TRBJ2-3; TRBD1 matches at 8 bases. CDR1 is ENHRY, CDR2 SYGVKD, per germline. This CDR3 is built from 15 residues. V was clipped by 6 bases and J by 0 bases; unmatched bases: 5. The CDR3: CAISRDRSSTDTQYF. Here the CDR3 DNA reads TGTGCCATCAGCCGGGACAGGTCCAGCACAGATACGCAGTATTTT.

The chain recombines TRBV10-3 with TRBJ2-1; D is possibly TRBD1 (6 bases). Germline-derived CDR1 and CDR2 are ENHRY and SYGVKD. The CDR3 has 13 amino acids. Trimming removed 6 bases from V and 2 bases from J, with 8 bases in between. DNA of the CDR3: TGTGCCATCAGCCGGACAGCCTACAATGAGCAGTTCTTC. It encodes CAISRTAYNEQFF.

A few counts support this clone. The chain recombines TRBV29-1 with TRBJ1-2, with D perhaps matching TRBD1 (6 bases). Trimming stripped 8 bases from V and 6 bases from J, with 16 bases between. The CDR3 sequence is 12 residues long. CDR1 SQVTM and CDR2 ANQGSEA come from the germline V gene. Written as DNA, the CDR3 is TGCAGCATCCCGGGGGGCCCCGATGGCTACACCTTC. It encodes CSIPGGPDGYTF. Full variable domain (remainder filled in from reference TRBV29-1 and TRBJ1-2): SAVISQKPSRDICQRGTSLTIQCQVDSQVTMMFWYRQQPGQSLTLIATANQGSEATYESGFVIDKFPISRPNLTFSTLTVSNMSPEDSSIYLCSIPGGPDGYTFGSGTRLTVV.